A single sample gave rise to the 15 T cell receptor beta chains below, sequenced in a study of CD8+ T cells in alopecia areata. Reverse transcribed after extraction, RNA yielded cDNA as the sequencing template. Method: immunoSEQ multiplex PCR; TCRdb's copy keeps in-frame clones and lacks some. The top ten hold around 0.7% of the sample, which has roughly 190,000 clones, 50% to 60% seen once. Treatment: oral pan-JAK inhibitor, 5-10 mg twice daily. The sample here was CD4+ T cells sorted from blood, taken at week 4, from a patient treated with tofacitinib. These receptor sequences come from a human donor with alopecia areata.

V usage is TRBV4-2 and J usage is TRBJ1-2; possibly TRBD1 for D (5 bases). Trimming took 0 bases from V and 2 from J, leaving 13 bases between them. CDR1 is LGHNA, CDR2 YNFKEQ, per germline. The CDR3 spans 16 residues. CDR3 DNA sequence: TGTGCCAGCAGCCAAGATGTTTGGGGGTCCAACTATGGCTACACCTTC. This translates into CASSQDVWGSNYGYTF.

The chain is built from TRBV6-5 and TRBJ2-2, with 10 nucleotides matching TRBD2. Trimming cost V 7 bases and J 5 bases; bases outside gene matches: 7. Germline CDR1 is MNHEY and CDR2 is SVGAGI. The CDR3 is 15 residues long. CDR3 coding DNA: TGTGCCAGCATCAAAACTAGCGGGACGACCGGGGAGCTGTTTTTT. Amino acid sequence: CASIKTSGTTGELFF.

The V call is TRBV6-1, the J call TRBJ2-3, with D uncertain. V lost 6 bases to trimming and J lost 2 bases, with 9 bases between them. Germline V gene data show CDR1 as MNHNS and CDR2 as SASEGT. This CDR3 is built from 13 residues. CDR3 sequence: CASSPADTDTQYF. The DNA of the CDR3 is TGTGCCAGCAGCCCGGCGGACACAGATACGCAGTATTTT.

The CDR3 DNA sequence: TGTGCCAGCAGCTTAGCTATCCTAGCACGCGAGCAGTACTTC. Encoded protein: CASSLAILAREQYF. The gene calls are TRBV7-2 and TRBJ2-7; D might be TRBD2 (5 bases). V gave up 0 bases and J gave up 6 bases, with 12 bases separating them. CDR1 is SGHTA, CDR2 FQGNSA, per germline. CDR3 length: 14 residues.

In DNA, the CDR3 is TGTGCCAGTAGATCGTCGGGACTAGCATTTGGCGGGGAGCTGTTTTTT. Its translation: CASRSSGLAFGGELFF. This chain joins TRBV19 and TRBJ2-2, with 9 bases fitting TRBD2. V dropped 6 bases and J dropped 7; count of bases not matched to a gene: 12. Looked up from germline, CDR1 is LNHDA and CDR2 is SQIVND (reference sequence). The CDR3 runs 16 residues.

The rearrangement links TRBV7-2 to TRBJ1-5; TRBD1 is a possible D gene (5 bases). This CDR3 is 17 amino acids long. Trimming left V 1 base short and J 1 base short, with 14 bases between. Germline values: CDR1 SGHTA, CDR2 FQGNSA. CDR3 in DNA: TGTGCCAGCAGCTTAGTGCCCCGGGGCAGGAGCAATCAGCCCCAGCATTTT. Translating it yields CASSLVPRGRSNQPQHF. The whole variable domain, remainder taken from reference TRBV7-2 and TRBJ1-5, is GAGVSQSPSNKVTEKGKDVELRCDPISGHTALYWYRQSLGQGLEFLIYFQGNSAPDKSGLPSDRFSAERTGGSVSTLTIQRTQQEDSAVYLCASSLVPRGRSNQPQHFGDGTRLSIL.

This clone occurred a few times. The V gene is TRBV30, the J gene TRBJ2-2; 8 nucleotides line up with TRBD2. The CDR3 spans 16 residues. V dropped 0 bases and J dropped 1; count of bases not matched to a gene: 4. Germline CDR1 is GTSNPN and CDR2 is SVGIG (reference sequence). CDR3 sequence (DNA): TGTGCCTGGAGTGTACAGGGACTAGGGAACACCGGGGAGCTGTTTTTT. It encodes CAWSVQGLGNTGELFF.

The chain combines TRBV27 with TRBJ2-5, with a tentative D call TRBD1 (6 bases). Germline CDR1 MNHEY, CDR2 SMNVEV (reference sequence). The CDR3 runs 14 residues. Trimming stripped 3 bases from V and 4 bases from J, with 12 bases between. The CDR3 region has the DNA TGTGCCAGCAGTTTTAACCACAGGGTAGAGACCCAGTACTTC. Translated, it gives CASSFNHRVETQYF.

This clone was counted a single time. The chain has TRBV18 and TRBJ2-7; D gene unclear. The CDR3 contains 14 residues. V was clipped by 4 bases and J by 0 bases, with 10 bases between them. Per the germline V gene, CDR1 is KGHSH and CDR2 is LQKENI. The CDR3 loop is CASSLGAGSYEQYF. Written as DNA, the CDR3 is TGTGCCAGCTCACTGGGCGCCGGCTCCTACGAGCAGTACTTC.

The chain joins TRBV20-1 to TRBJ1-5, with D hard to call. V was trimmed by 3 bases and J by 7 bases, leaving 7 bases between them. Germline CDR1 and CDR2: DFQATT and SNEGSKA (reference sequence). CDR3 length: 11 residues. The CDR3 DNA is TGCAGTGCTAGTCGGGGACAGCCCCAGCATTTT. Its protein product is CSASRGQPQHF.

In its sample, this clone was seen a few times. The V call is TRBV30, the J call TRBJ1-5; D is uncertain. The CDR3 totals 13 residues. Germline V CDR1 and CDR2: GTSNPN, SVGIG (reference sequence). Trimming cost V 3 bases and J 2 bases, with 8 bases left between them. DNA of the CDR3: TGTGCCTGGAGATCAGCGGGCAATCAGCCCCAGCATTTT. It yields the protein CAWRSAGNQPQHF. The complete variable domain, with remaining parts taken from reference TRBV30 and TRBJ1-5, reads SQTIHQWPATLVQPVGSPLSLECTVEGTSNPNLYWYRQAAGRGLQLLFYSVGIGQISSEVPQNLSASRPQDRQFILSSKKLLLSDSGFYLCAWRSAGNQPQHFGDGTRLSIL.

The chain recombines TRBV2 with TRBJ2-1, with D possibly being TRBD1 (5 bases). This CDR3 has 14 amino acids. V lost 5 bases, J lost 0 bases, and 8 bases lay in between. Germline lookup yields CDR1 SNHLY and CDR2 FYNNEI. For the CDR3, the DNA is TGTGCCAGCAGTAGACAGACCTCCTACAATGAGCAGTTCTTC. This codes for CASSRQTSYNEQFF.

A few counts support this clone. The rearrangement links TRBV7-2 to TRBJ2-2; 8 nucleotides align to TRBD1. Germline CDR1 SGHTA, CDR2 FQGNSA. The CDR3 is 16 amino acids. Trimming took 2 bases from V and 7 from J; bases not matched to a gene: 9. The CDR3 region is CASSLRTGNPFGELFF. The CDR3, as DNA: TGTGCCAGCAGCTTAAGGACAGGGAATCCCTTCGGGGAGCTGTTTTTT.

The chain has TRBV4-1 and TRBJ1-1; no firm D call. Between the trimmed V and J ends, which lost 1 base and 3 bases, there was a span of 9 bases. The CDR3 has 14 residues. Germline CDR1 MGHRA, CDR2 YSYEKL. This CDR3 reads CASSQGNRDTEAFF. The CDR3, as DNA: TGCGCCAGCAGCCAAGGGAACCGGGACACTGAAGCTTTCTTT.

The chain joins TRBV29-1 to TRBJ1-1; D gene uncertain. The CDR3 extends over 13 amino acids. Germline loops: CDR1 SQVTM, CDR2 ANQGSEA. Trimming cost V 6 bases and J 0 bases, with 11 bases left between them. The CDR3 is CSVQHLMNTEAFF. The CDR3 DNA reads TGCAGCGTCCAACACCTCATGAACACTGAAGCTTTCTTT.